Listed below are T cell receptor beta chains from one sample, sequenced in a study of T cell repertoires in cytomegalovirus infection. From the reads, TCRdb called clonotypes with MiXCR, one entry per CDR3 protein. The sample has roughly 150,000 distinct CDR3 sequences, 23% seen once. The sequenced material came from PBMCs. All receptors derive from a human donor in good health (CMV status not recorded). Some clones in this sample may be carry-over from other donors' samples. CDR3s leave out the opening cysteine and the closing phenylalanine or tryptophan.

J: TRBJ1-1
length: 9
V: TRBV13
CDR3: ASKLGTEAF

J: TRBJ2-7
length: 12
V: TRBV7-8
CDR3: ASSPTGITYEQY

J: TRBJ1-5
length: 13
V: TRBV12-3/TRBV12-4
CDR3: ASSRGTAHGQPQH

J: TRBJ2-7
length: 13
V: TRBV6-2/TRBV6-3
CDR3: ASSPWGTSSYEQY

J: TRBJ2-2
length: 13
V: TRBV28
CDR3: ASTLLGRNTGELF

J: TRBJ1-5
length: 13
V: TRBV12-3/TRBV12-4
CDR3: ASSLALTENQPQH

J: TRBJ1-2
length: 11
V: TRBV6-2/TRBV6-3
CDR3: ASSDNPYYGYT

J: TRBJ1-1
length: 12
V: TRBV10-3
CDR3: AARDRGGNTEAF

J: TRBJ2-2
length: 10
V: TRBV4-1
CDR3: ASSQRNGELF

J: TRBJ2-7
length: 10
V: TRBV7-2
CDR3: ASSQRVSEQY

J: TRBJ1-1
length: 12
V: TRBV30
CDR3: AWSVLGYNTEAF

J: TRBJ1-1
length: 12
V: TRBV6-5
CDR3: ASSFMRVNTEAF

J: TRBJ2-5
length: 10
V: TRBV24-1
CDR3: ATSDYAETQY

J: TRBJ1-1
length: 15
V: TRBV2
CDR3: ASSIPRDRAINTEAF

J: TRBJ2-6
length: 10
V: TRBV20-1
CDR3: SASSGANVLT

J: TRBJ2-5
length: 14
V: TRBV9
CDR3: ASSPSDRAGWETQY

J: TRBJ2-2
length: 12
V: TRBV27
CDR3: ASSYQWGAGELF

J: TRBJ2-5
length: 12
V: TRBV7-9
CDR3: ASSLATGSETQY

J: TRBJ2-1
length: 13
V: TRBV6-1
CDR3: ASSATGRAYNEQF

J: TRBJ1-2
length: 10
V: TRBV20-1
CDR3: SASTEVWGYT

J: TRBJ1-5
length: 15
V: TRBV7-8
CDR3: ASSLAGGSRGNQPQH

J: TRBJ1-4
length: 11
V: TRBV30
CDR3: AWTSQANEKLF

J: TRBJ1-2
length: 11
V: TRBV7-6
CDR3: ASSLGTGYGYT

J: TRBJ2-7
length: 10
V: TRBV12-3/TRBV12-4
CDR3: ASSVRKNEQY

J: TRBJ2-7
length: 13
V: TRBV5-1
CDR3: ASSLARLTSYEQY

J: TRBJ2-3
length: 13
V: TRBV7-2
CDR3: ASSLAGQSTDTQY

J: TRBJ1-6
length: 12
V: TRBV5-6
CDR3: ASSWGQDNSPLH

J: TRBJ2-2
length: 13
V: TRBV7-2
CDR3: ASSLARPPSGELF

J: TRBJ2-3
length: 11
V: TRBV7-2
CDR3: ASSLATSDTQY

J: TRBJ2-1
length: 16
V: TRBV6-6
CDR3: ASSYDGGTGSLYNEQF

J: TRBJ2-5
length: 12
V: TRBV28
CDR3: ASSRRGEEETQY